Listed below are T cell receptor beta chains from one sample, sequenced in a study of CD8 T cells in ankylosing spondylitis. Via MiXCR, TCRdb re-called the 5' RACE reads, giving one row per CDR3 protein. Of around 120,000 distinct CDR3 sequences listed, approximately 9.7% are singletons. Sequencing input: blood, either unsorted or a sorted T cell fraction (not recorded which). The receptors originated from a male donor with ankylosing spondylitis or in good health (not recorded which). Both conserved end residues are part of each CDR3.

v_gene	j_gene	CDR3aa
TRBV6-5	TRBJ1-2	CASSYSTGNYGYTF
TRBV12-3/TRBV12-4	TRBJ2-1	CASRIKAGVQNEQFF
TRBV7-7	TRBJ2-2	CASSTGRNTGELFF
TRBV6-2/TRBV6-3	TRBJ2-1	CASRSSGRALNEQFF
TRBV6-4	TRBJ2-3	CASSELAGRTDTQYF
TRBV7-9	TRBJ2-5	CASSLVGYSETQYF
TRBV5-1	TRBJ2-5	CASRQRADQETQYF
TRBV20-1	TRBJ2-5	CSVGLAGVLETQYF
TRBV3-1	TRBJ1-1	CASSTRQGRNTEAFF
TRBV11-2	TRBJ2-2	CASRATRGRIIGALFF
TRBV5-1	TRBJ2-2	CARDHGTGDTGELFF
TRBV6-5	TRBJ2-1	CASSYSGPLAGVHNEQFF
TRBV20-1	TRBJ2-1	CSARDHFIGNNEQFF
TRBV5-6	TRBJ2-1	CASRGGAVGGGNYNEQFF
TRBV9	TRBJ2-7	CATRRPVPF
TRBV6-6	TRBJ2-5	CASSGIQETQYF
TRBV29-1	TRBJ2-7	CSAGRDSYEQYF
TRBV20-1	TRBJ2-5	CSAPSGLAGETQYF
TRBV20-1	TRBJ2-3	CSARSGGQGFDTQYF
TRBV7-2	TRBJ2-5	CASSLELAEETQYF
TRBV7-2	TRBJ2-1	CASSLSSGSYNEQFF
TRBV29-1	TRBJ2-1	CSVARLAGGHNEQFF
TRBV6-2/TRBV6-3	TRBJ2-1	CASSYDRGHYNEQFF
TRBV7-2	TRBJ2-7	CASSLQQGVYEQYF
TRBV7-6	TRBJ2-7	CASSLGDSGYEQYF
TRBV19	TRBJ1-1	CASMTRMGLRSTEAFF
TRBV29-1	TRBJ2-1	CSVSSGNRVGGNEQFF
TRBV7-2	TRBJ2-1	CASSWTIAYTYNEQFF
TRBV10-3	TRBJ2-2	CAISVIQGSTGELFF
TRBV9	TRBJ2-5	CASSVSLAGGETQYF
TRBV6-4	TRBJ2-3	CASSETSGSSTDTQYF
TRBV3-1	TRBJ2-7	CASSQDSTSPAYEQYF
TRBV5-1	TRBJ2-2	CASSLRFDRTNTGELFF
TRBV27	TRBJ2-7	CASSLRWEASLEQYF
TRBV28	TRBJ1-2	CARGPGQGTAMNYGYTF
TRBV4-2	TRBJ2-7	CASSQDPGVNYEQYF
TRBV21-1	TRBJ1-6	CASSIASRTGFVSYNSPLHF
TRBV7-6	TRBJ2-6	CASSPNLRRGANVLTF
TRBV7-6	TRBJ2-3	CASSLRSRDSLTDTQYF
TRBV7-9	TRBJ2-3	CASSSRKPTESTDTQYF
TRBV7-2	TRBJ2-4	CASSLEVRLGNIQYF